This paragraph reports one T cell receptor beta chain. V was pared by 8 bases and J by 0 bases, with 16 bases between. This CDR3 spans 15 amino acids. Germline V lookup: CDR1 MDHEN, CDR2 SYDVKM. This record comes from a study of OX40 agonist ivuxolimab in advanced cancers. Data came from immunoSEQ multiplex PCR; TCRdb stores just in-frame clones and leaves some out. The repertoire holds tens of thousands of clones, about 83% seen once, with 4.6% in the top ten. The specimen comprised CD4+ or CD8+ T cells sorted from blood, sampled in a trial of the OX40 agonist ivuxolimab. This sequence was found in an adult with an advanced solid tumor such as melanoma, head and neck, liver or kidney cancer. This chain joins TRBV28 and TRBJ1-1; no definite D call. The CDR3 DNA is TGTGCCAGCCGCGGAATAGTAGCCATGAACACTGAAGCTTTCTTT. Its translation is CASRGIVAMNTEAFF.